This record covers a single T cell receptor beta chain. Which antigen it targets is not known. Base-call qualities are not available, and no considerably larger clone is one nucleotide away. The record originates from a study of T cell clones after liver transplantation (dated by TCRdb to between 2017 and 2020). About the full investigation: The samples were obtained from ITN030ST, a randomized trial that attempted immunosuppression withdrawal within 2 years after liver transplantation. Tolerance meant complete immunosuppression withdrawal for at least one year without liver enzymes rising beyond twice the upper limit of normal. Of the 8 liver transplant recipients making up the studied cohort, 3 were classified as tolerant and 5 as non-tolerant. Donor-reactive T cell clones were identified by TCRbeta sequencing after a pre-transplant mixed lymphocyte reaction and then tracked in post-transplant blood. Third party-reactive TCRbeta sequences were also identified from pre-transplant MLRs to serve as an antigen-independent comparator for donor-reactive sequences. Until randomization at 12-24 months post-transplant, subjects were given standard immunosuppression, with no induction therapy. Three of the eight recipients were HCV-positive; the others were transplanted for non-autoimmune, non-viral indications. Blood samples were collected pre-transplant, then pre-randomization ahead of withdrawal, and finally post-randomization once withdrawal had either been completed or failed. Study-level results and caveats: Without allograft tissue specimens, donor-reactive T cells may have migrated into the graft rather than being deleted. After accounting for repertoire turnover, donor-reactive detection was significantly reduced in 7 of 8 subjects for CD4 and 8 of 8 for CD8. Low numbers of available donor cells limited the measurable donor-reactive repertoire in a couple of subjects. The decline in donor-reactive sequences exceeded the decline in third party-reactive sequences, suggesting partial antigen-specific deletion that was unrelated to withdrawal success. A significant post-transplant decrease in circulating donor-reactive CD4 TCRbeta sequences was observed in most of the 8 subjects, irrespective of tolerance or HCV status. Conclusions were preliminary, limited by small, heterogeneous patient numbers and non-standardized post-transplant time points.

Deletion took 4 bases off V and 10 bases off J, with a span of 20 bases between the germline ends. CDR1 and CDR2 are read off the germline V gene as LGHNA and YNFKEQ. The CDR3 spans 15 residues, from the cysteine through the phenylalanine. Of the read, only the CDR3 DNA is kept; its 45 bases are in frame from base 1. This sample's time point label indicates: pre-transplant. Thawed unstimulated PBMCs were stained for CD3, CD4 and CD8 and FACS-sorted into CD3+CD4+ and CD3+CD8+ populations. All 8 studied subjects were randomized to immunosuppression withdrawal. The Qiagen DNeasy Blood and Tissue Kit was used for isolation of genomic DNA. Using immunoSEQ, frozen genomic DNA was subjected to high-throughput TCRbeta CDR3 sequencing, a process that included PCR amplification, mapping, bias correction and internal controls. Per the source publication's procedure: Productive rearrangements were kept, and unique TCRbeta sequences were defined by CDR3 nucleotide sequence plus V and J gene. For classification of a sequence as donor-reactive, at least 5-fold expansion in CFSE-low cells relative to unstimulated pre-transplant cells and a frequency of at least 0.01% were required. Minimum frequency thresholds were set for each subject on the basis of the unstimulated sample with the lowest template count, so that a detection power of at least 90% was ensured. Jensen-Shannon divergence between the top 1000 TCRbeta sequences after and before transplant was used to measure repertoire turnover. Changes in detection of donor-reactive sequences were tested with two-sided Fisher's exact tests. What TCRdb holds here is the immuneACCESS table cut down to in-frame rearrangements. Part of the clones is not present; checked against another copy, under half of the missing clones reflect an unresolved V gene, and the others are unexplained. The V and J calls and clone size come from that table; D and trimming were worked out from the DNA. This sample comprises tens of thousands of clones, roughly 80% of them detected only once. In total, the top ten clones hold 7.5% to 10% of the sample.

The TCR originated in a human donor who received a liver transplant. The sample here was CD4+ T cells from blood, taken before liver transplant. This receptor chain uses TRBV4-2 and TRBJ2-1; the D gene is possibly TRBD1, with 6 bases matching. Here the CDR3 is given as CASSRNRDTRGEQFF. DNA sequence: TGTGCCAGCAGCCGCAACCGGGACACAAGGGGGGAGCAGTTCTTC.